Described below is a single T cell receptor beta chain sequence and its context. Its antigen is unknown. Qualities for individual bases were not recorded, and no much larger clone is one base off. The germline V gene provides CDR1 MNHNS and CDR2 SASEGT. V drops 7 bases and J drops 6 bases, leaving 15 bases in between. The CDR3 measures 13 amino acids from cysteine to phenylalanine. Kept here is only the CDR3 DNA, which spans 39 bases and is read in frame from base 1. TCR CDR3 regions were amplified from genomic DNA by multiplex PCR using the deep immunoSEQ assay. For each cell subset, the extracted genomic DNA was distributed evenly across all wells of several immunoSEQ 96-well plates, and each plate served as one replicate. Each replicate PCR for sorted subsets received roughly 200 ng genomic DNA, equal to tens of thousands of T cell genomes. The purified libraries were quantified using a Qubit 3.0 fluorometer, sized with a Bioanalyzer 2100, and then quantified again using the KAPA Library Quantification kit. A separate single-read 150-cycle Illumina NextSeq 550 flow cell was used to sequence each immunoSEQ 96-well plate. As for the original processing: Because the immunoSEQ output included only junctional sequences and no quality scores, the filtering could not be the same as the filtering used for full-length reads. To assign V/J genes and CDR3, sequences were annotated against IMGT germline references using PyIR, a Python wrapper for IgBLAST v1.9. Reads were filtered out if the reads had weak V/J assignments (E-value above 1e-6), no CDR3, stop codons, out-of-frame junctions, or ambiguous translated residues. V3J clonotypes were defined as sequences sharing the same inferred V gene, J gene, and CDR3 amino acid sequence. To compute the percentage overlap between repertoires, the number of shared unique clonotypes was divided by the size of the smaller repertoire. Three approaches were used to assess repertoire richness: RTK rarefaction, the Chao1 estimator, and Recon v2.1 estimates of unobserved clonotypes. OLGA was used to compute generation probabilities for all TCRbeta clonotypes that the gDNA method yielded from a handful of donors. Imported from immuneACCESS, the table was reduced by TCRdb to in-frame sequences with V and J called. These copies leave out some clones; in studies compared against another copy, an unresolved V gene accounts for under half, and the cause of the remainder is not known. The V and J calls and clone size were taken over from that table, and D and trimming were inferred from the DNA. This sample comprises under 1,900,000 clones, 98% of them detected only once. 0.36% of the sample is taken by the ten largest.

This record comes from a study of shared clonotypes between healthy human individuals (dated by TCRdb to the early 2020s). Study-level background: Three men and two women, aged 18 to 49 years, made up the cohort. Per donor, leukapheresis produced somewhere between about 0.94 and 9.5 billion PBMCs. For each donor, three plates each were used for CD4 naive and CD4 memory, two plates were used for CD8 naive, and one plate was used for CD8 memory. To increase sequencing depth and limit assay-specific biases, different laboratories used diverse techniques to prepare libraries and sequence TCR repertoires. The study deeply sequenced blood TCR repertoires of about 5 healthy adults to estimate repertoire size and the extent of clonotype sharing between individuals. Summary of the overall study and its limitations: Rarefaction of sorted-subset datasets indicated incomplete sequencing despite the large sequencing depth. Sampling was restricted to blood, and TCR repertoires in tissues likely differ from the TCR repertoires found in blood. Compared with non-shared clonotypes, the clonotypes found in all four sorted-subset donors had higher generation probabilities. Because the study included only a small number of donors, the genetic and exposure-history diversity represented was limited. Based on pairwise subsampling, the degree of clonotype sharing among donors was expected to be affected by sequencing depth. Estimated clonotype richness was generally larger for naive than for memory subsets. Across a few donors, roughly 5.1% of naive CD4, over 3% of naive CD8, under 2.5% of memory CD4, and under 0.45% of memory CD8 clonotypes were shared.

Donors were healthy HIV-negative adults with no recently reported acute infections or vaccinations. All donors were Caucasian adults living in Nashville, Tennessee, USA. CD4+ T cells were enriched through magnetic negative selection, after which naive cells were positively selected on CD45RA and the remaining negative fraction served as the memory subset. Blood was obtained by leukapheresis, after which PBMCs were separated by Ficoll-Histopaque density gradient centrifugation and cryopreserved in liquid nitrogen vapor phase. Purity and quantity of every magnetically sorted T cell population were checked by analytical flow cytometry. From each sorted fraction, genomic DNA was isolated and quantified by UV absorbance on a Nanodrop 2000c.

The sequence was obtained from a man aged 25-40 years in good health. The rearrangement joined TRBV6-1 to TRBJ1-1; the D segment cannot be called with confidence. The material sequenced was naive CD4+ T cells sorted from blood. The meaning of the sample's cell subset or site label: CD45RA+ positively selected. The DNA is TGTGCCAGCATGCCCTCGGGTTACGCTGAAGCTTTCTTT. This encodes CASMPSGYAEAFF.